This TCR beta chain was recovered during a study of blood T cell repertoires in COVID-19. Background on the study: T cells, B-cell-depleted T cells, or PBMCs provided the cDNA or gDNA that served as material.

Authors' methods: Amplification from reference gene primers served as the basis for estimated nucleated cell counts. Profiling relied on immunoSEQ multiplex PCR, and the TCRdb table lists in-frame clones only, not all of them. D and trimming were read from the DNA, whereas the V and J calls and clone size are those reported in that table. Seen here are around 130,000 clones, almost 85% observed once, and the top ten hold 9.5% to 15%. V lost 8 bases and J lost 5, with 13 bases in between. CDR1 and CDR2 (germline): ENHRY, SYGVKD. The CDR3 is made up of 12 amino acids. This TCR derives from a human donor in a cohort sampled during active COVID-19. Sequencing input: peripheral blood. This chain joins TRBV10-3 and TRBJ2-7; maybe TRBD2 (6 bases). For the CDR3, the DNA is TGTGCCATCCGCGACACGGGGGACGAGCAGTACTTC. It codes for CAIRDTGDEQYF.